Below are 13 T cell receptor beta chains sequenced from a single sample in a study of shared clonotypes between healthy human individuals. Assay: immunoSEQ multiplex PCR; the TCRdb copy retains only in-frame clones and omits some. Among more than 1.2 million clones, less than 99% were seen once, and the ten largest hold roughly 0.36%. Sequencing was done on a sample of naive CD4+ T cells sorted from blood. Regarding subset: CD45RA+ positively selected. The receptors were sampled from a man aged 25-40 years in good health.

The chain is built from TRBV28 and TRBJ1-5, with D possibly TRBD1 on 5 matching bases. This CDR3 has 15 residues. Trimming took 2 bases from V and 1 from J, leaving 9 bases between them. CDR1 is MDHEN and CDR2 is SYDVKM in the germline V gene. The chain's CDR3 is CASSLGGWSNQPQHF. CDR3 bases: TGTGCCAGCAGTTTAGGGGGATGGAGCAATCAGCCCCAGCATTTT. Based on the CDR3 plus reference TRBV28 and TRBJ1-5, the full variable domain is DVKVTQSSRYLVKRTGEKVFLECVQDMDHENMFWYRQDPGLGLRLIYFSYDVKMKEKGDIPEGYSVSREKKERFSLILESASTNQTSMYLCASSLGGWSNQPQHFGDGTRLSIL.

This rearrangement joins TRBV9 to TRBJ2-7, with 9 bases lining up with TRBD1. The CDR3 contains 14 residues. The ends lost 3 bases at V and 3 bases at J; junction bases unmatched: 4. Germline V gene sequence: CDR1 SGDLS, CDR2 YYNGEE. The CDR3 nucleotides read TGTGCCAGCAGCGGCGGGACAGGGATCTACGAGCAGTACTTC. Translated: CASSGGTGIYEQYF.

This rearrangement joins TRBV7-2 to TRBJ2-3, with 8 bases matching TRBD1. The V gene's germline CDR1 is SGHTA and CDR2 FQGNSA. Trimming at V came to 0 bases and at J to 3 bases, leaving 5 bases not matched to a gene. The CDR3 is 16 residues long. CDR3 loop: CASSLARTGPTDTQYF. In DNA form, the CDR3 reads TGTGCCAGCAGCTTAGCGAGGACAGGGCCGACAGATACGCAGTATTTT.

This rearrangement joins TRBV9 to TRBJ1-5; D may be TRBD1 (5 bases). The CDR3 covers 14 residues. Trimming shortened V by 0 bases and J by 2 bases, and 6 bases separated the two germline ends. Germline lookup yields CDR1 SGDLS and CDR2 YYNGEE. The DNA of the CDR3 is TGTGCCAGCAGCGTAGGGGGACGCAATCAGCCCCAGCATTTT. Its translation is CASSVGGRNQPQHF.

Points on this clone: This sample includes further DNA sequences coding for the same CDR3. CDR3 residues: CASSLVAGGTGELFF. The CDR3 nucleotides read TGCGCCAGCAGCTTGGTTGCGGGGGGCACCGGGGAGCTGTTTTTT. This chain uses TRBV5-1 with TRBJ2-2; 8 bases are a match to TRBD2. V lost 0 bases, J lost 4 bases, and 2 bases stayed unmatched. The CDR3 extends over 15 amino acids. CDR1 is SGHRS and CDR2 is YFSETQ in the germline V gene.

This clone was found once. The V gene is TRBV6-5, the J gene TRBJ2-7; the D call may be TRBD1 or TRBD2 (5 bases each). V dropped 7 bases and J dropped 4 bases, with 20 bases sitting between them. CDR1 is MNHEY and CDR2 is SVGAGI in the germline V gene. CDR3 length: 15 amino acids. CDR3 loop: CASTPTPQGAYEQYF. CDR3 in DNA: TGTGCCAGCACCCCTACCCCCCAGGGAGCGTACGAGCAGTACTTC.

This clone was found once. CDR3 sequence (DNA): TGTGCCAGCAGCGTAGGGAGGGCAGCCTACGAGCAGTACTTC. Translating gives CASSVGRAAYEQYF. The chain links TRBV9 to TRBJ2-7; maybe TRBD2 (6 bases). The V gene's germline CDR1 is SGDLS and CDR2 YYNGEE. The CDR3 spans 14 residues. V lost 0 bases and J lost 2, with 9 bases in between.

The chain is built from TRBV6-6 and TRBJ2-7; 8 positions match TRBD1. V lost 4 bases and J lost 4; bases outside the gene matches: 12. Germline loops: CDR1 MNHNY, CDR2 SVGAGI (reference sequence). This CDR3 spans 16 amino acids. The CDR3 DNA sequence: TGTGCCAGCAGTTTGCCCCGACTAACAGGGGGATACGAGCAGTACTTC. This sequence encodes CASSLPRLTGGYEQYF.

V usage is TRBV6-5 and J usage is TRBJ2-7, with D unclear. The V gene lost 7 bases and the J gene lost 3 bases, with 13 bases spanning the gap. CDR1 and CDR2 (germline): MNHEY, SVGAGI. This CDR3 region has 13 residues. The CDR3 nucleotides read TGTGCCAGCACCCCTCTGGGGTACTACGAGCAGTACTTC. Amino acid sequence: CASTPLGYYEQYF.

This clone has just one count. This chain connects TRBV4-1 to TRBJ2-1, with 10 bases identical to TRBD2. The V gene's germline CDR1 is MGHRA and CDR2 YSYEKL. V shed 3 bases, J shed 4 bases, and the junction held 6 bases outside the gene matches. The CDR3 length is 16 residues. Here the CDR3 reads CASSQTGTSEYNEQFF. In nucleotides, the CDR3 is TGCGCCAGCAGCCAGACCGGGACTAGCGAGTACAATGAGCAGTTCTTC.

This clone showed up just once. This chain uses TRBV15 with TRBJ1-1; D perhaps matches TRBD1 (5 bases). The CDR3 has 17 residues. Trimming left V 1 base short and J 1 base short, with 16 bases between. Germline V CDR1 and CDR2: LNHNV, YYDKDF (reference sequence). CDR3 nucleotides: TGTGCCACCAGCAGAGGTGTCAGGGCAGAAGGGAACACTGAAGCTTTCTTT. Residues: CATSRGVRAEGNTEAFF.

The table lists this clone with a count of one. The chain joins TRBV9 to TRBJ1-2; D gene uncertain. Per the germline V gene, CDR1 is SGDLS and CDR2 is YYNGEE. V gave up 3 bases and J gave up 6 bases, with 27 bases separating them. The CDR3 contains 18 residues. The CDR3 DNA follows: TGTGCCAGCAGCGGCCCTTCCGCCCAGACACCCGTATTCAATGGCTACACCTTC. Its protein product is CASSGPSAQTPVFNGYTF.

On this clone: This CDR3 is also generated by other DNA sequences in the sample. The rearrangement links TRBV27 to TRBJ2-1; D is undetermined. The CDR3 totals 12 residues. Germline CDR1 is MNHEY and CDR2 is SMNVEV (reference sequence). V dropped 4 bases and J dropped 7 bases, with 8 bases sitting between them. The CDR3 DNA reads as TGTGCCAGCAGTTCCGGGCGGAATGAGCAGTTCTTC. Its protein product is CASSSGRNEQFF.